Shown below are 5 T cell receptor beta chains from a single sample sequenced in a study of blood T cell repertoires in COVID-19. Assay: immunoSEQ multiplex PCR; the TCRdb copy retains only in-frame clones and omits some. The table has fewer than 500,000 clones, approximately 88% seen once; the top ten hold more than 0.85%. Sequencing was done on a sample of PBMCs or T cells enriched from blood (not recorded which). These receptor sequences come from a woman aged 25 to 39 with acute COVID-19.

The chain carries TRBV18 and TRBJ2-7; 11 nucleotides match TRBD1. The J segment lost 5 bases and the V segment lost 2 bases, leaving 5 bases of the junction unmatched. Germline V CDR1 and CDR2: KGHSH, LQKENI. The CDR3 has 15 amino acids. CDR3 region: CASSPGQGAIDEQYF. For the CDR3, the DNA is TGTGCCAGCTCACCAGGACAGGGGGCGATCGACGAGCAGTACTTC.

The genes are TRBV6-2 or TRBV6-3 and TRBJ1-1, with D perhaps matching TRBD1 (5 bases). V lost 6 bases, J lost 2 bases, and 16 bases lay in between. The CDR3 loop spans 15 amino acids. Germline loops: CDR1 MNHEY, CDR2 SVGEGT. The CDR3 nucleotides read TGTGCCAGCAGCAACCCCGTGCAGGGAAACACTGAAGCTTTCTTT. It translates to CASSNPVQGNTEAFF.

This clone was observed a few times. The V and J genes are TRBV24-1 and TRBJ1-4; tentatively, D is TRBD1 (5 bases). V was cut by 9 bases and J by 2 bases, with 9 bases left in between. Germline values: CDR1 KGHDR, CDR2 SFDVKD. The length of the CDR3 is 13 residues. CDR3 DNA: TGTGCCACCCCGGACACGACTAATGAAAAACTGTTTTTT. Translation: CATPDTTNEKLFF.

The V and J genes are TRBV7-9 and TRBJ2-5, with 9 nucleotides matching TRBD1. The germline CDR1 and CDR2 sequences are SEHNR and FQNEAQ (reference sequence). The CDR3 has 15 amino acids. V dropped 7 bases and J dropped 1; count of bases not matched to a gene: 7. In nucleotides, the CDR3 is TGTGCCAGCATCCGGACAGGGGTAATCCAAGAGACCCAGTACTTC. Amino acids: CASIRTGVIQETQYF.

This clone was observed a single time. The CDR3 DNA is TGTGCCAGCTCACCCGGGACTGATTACGAGCAGTACTTC. It specifies CASSPGTDYEQYF. The rearrangement uses TRBV18 and TRBJ2-7; D might be TRBD2 (6 bases). This CDR3 has 13 residues. The germline V and J ends were trimmed by 3 bases and 4 bases, with 10 bases remaining between them. CDR1 is KGHSH, CDR2 LQKENI, per germline. The whole variable domain, remainder taken from reference TRBV18 and TRBJ2-7, is NAGVMQNPRHLVRRRGQEARLRCSPMKGHSHVYWYRQLPEEGLKFMVYLQKENIIDESGMPKERFSAEFPKEGPSILRIQQVVRGDSAAYFCASSPGTDYEQYFGPGTRLTVT.